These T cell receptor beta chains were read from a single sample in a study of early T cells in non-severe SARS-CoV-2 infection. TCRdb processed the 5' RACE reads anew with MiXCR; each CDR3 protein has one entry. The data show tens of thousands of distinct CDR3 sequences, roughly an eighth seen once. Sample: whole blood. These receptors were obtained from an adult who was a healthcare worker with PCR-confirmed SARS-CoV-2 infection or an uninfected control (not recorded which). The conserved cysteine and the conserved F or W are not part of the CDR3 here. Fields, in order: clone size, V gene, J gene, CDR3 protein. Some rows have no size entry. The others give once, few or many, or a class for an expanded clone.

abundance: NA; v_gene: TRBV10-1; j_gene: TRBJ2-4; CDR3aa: ASSETRTGERTKNIQY
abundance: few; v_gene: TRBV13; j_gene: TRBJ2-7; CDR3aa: ASSQGKTSSYEQY
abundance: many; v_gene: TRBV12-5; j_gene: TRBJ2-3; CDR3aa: ASGLQDRLRDTQY
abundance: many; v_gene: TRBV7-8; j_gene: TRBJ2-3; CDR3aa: ASSPSPSTDTQY
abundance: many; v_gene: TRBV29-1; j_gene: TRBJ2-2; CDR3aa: SVQIRTNTGELF
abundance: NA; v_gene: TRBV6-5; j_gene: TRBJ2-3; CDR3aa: ASRQDILVGDTQY
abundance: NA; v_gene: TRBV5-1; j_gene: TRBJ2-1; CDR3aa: ASSQGLAGASEEF
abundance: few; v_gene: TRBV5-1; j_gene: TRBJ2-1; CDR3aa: ASSLSGSDEQF
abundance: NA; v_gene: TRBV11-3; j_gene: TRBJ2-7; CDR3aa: ASSSLGGEQY
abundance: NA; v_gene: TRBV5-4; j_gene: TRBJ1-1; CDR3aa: ASSSEGPKDREAF
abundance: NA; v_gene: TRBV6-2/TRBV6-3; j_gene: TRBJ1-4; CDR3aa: ASSYVWHVNEKLF
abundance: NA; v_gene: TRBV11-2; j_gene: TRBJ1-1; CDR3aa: ASSLDPQNTEAF
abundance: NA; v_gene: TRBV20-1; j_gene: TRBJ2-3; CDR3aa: SARWLAGTDTQY
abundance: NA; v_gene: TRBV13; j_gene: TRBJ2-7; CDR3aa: ASSYRDRDYEQY